The T cell receptor (beta chain) described here comes from a study of blood T cell repertoires in COVID-19. Sequencing used immunoSEQ multiplex PCR; TCRdb keeps in-frame clones, though not all of them. The sample consists of hundreds of thousands of clones, 87% of them appearing once. Germline-derived CDR1 and CDR2 are GTSNPN and SVGIG (reference sequence). V gave up 2 bases and J gave up 3 bases, with 14 bases separating them. The CDR3 is 14 residues long. V usage is TRBV30 and J usage is TRBJ2-7; tentatively, D is TRBD1 (5 bases). The sample consisted of PBMCs or T cells enriched from blood (not recorded which). This TCR came from a woman in her late teens or twenties who had recovered from COVID-19. The CDR3 nucleotides read TGTGCCTGGAGTAGGGGCAGGAACTACTACGAGCAGTACTTC. Translated, it gives CAWSRGRNYYEQYF.